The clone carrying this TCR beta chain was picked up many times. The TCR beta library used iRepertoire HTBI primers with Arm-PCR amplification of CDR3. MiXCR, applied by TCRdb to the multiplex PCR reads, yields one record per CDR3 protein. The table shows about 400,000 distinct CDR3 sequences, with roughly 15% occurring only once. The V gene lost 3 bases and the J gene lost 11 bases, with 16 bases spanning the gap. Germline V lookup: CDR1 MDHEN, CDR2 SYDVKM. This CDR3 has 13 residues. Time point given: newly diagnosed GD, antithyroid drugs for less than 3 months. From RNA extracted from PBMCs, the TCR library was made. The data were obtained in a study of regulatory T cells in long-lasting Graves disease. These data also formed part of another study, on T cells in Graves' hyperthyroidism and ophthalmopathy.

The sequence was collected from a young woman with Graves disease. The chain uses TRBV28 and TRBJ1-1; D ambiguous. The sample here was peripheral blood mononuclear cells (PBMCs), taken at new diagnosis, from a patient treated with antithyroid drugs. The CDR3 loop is CASSFGRSSYAFF. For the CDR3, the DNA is TGTGCCAGCAGTTTCGGGCGGAGTTCTTACGCTTTCTTT.